The 5 T cell receptor beta chains given below trace back to one sample, sequenced in a study of cytomegalovirus exposure and HLA in healthy donors. Some clones are missing from TCRdb's copy, which holds only in-frame ones; the method was immunoSEQ multiplex PCR. The sample includes approximately 280,000 clones, about 86% seen only once; the top ten take more than 0.8%. The sequencing sample was made of PBMCs. These receptors came from a woman under 30 in good health and CMV-seronegative.

V usage is TRBV6-5 and J usage is TRBJ1-1; 8 bases map to TRBD1. Germline V gene lookup returns CDR1 MNHEY and CDR2 SVGAGI. The CDR3 totals 15 residues. Trimming at V came to 6 bases and at J to 4 bases, leaving 10 bases not matched to a gene. The CDR3 bases are TGTGCCAGCAGCGGCAGACAGGGGTCGGGCACTGAAGCTTTCTTT. It codes for CASSGRQGSGTEAFF.

The chain combines TRBV4-3 with TRBJ1-6; no definite D call. V lost 4 bases to trimming and J lost 4 bases, with 11 bases between them. Looked up from germline, CDR1 is LGHNA and CDR2 is YSLEER. The CDR3 spans 15 residues. The CDR3 bases are TGCGCCAGCAGCCGTCAAACAGCTTATAATTCACCCCTCCACTTT. It encodes CASSRQTAYNSPLHF.

The rearrangement links TRBV11-3 to TRBJ1-3, with D possibly TRBD1 on 5 matching bases. This CDR3 contains 17 residues. V shed 0 bases and J shed 0 bases, with 12 bases lying between them. Germline V gene lookup returns CDR1 SGHNT and CDR2 YENEEA. CDR3 in amino acids: CASSLDVGGYSGNTIYF. CDR3 nucleotide sequence: TGTGCCAGCAGCTTAGACGTCGGGGGATACTCTGGAAACACCATATATTTT.

The V and J genes are TRBV2 and TRBJ2-1; 7 bases align to TRBD1. CDR1 is SNHLY, CDR2 FYNNEI, per germline. V dropped 6 bases and J dropped 2; count of bases not matched to a gene: 7. CDR3 length: 15 residues. The CDR3 DNA sequence: TGTGCCAGCAGGCTCAGCGACAGGGCCTACAATGAGCAGTTCTTC. Translation: CASRLSDRAYNEQFF. Variable domain in full (rest from reference TRBV2 and TRBJ2-1): EPEVTQTPSHQVTQMGQEVILRCVPISNHLYFYWYRQILGQKVEFLVSFYNNEISEKSEIFDDQFSVERPDGSNFTLKIRSTKLEDSAMYFCASRLSDRAYNEQFFGPGTRLTVL.

The chain links TRBV9 to TRBJ1-1; D is unclear. The CDR3 spans 15 residues. V was pared by 0 bases and J by 4 bases, with 13 bases between. Germline assignment: CDR1 SGDLS and CDR2 YYNGEE. The CDR3 is CASSVDPLPGTEAFF. DNA for the CDR3: TGTGCCAGCAGCGTAGACCCTCTTCCAGGCACTGAAGCTTTCTTT.